Each of the 2 T cell receptor beta chains below was sequenced from the same sample in a study of CD8+CD57+ T cells in acquired aplastic anemia. The template for TCR beta VDJ and CDR3 sequence profiling was genomic DNA. MiXCR was run by TCRdb on the reads, yielding one entry per CDR3 protein. The table records about 200,000 distinct CDR3 sequences, 34% of them present only once. The specimen sequenced was sorted CD4+, CD8+, or CD8+CD57+ T cells (not recorded which) from PBMCs. These receptors were taken from a human donor in good health, serving as a control.

About this clonotype: One junction end does not reproduce the germline sequence, and a read error may be involved. V gene TRBV19 combines with J gene TRBJ2-1; no clear D. In germline, CDR1 is LNHDA, CDR2 SQIVND (reference sequence). The length of the CDR3 is 16 residues. CDR3 loop: CASSITNSGNYNEQLF. CDR3 nucleotides: TGTGCCAGTAGTATCACAAATTCTGGCAACTACAATGAGCAGCTCTTC. Supplemented by reference TRBV19 and TRBJ2-1, the full variable domain reads DGGITQSPKYLFRKEGQNVTLSCEQNLNHDAMYWYRQDPGQGLRLIYYSQIVNDFQKGDIAEGYSVSREKKESFPLTVTSAQKNPTAFYLCASSITNSGNYNEQLFGPGTRLTVL.

This clonotype has just a few counts. This chain joins TRBV12-3 or TRBV12-4 and TRBJ1-3; 7 bases agree with TRBD1. This CDR3 region has 15 residues. V lost 5 bases and J lost 1; bases outside the gene matches: 5. DNA of the CDR3: TGTGCCAGCAGTCAAACAGGGGTGTCTGGAAACACCATATATTTT. This codes for CASSQTGVSGNTIYF.